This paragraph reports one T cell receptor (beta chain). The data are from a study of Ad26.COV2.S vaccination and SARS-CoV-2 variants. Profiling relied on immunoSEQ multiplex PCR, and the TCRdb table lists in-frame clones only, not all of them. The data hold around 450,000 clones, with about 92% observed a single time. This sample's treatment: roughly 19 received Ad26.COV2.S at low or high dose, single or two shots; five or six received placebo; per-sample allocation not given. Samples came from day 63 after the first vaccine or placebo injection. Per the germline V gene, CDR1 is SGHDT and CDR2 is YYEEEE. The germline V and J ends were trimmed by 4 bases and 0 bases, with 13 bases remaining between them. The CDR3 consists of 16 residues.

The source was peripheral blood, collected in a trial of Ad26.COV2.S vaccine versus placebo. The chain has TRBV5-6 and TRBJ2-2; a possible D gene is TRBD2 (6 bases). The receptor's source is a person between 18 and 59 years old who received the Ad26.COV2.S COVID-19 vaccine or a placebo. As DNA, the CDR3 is TGTGCCAGCAGCCTCCTGGGGGGAGCGAACACCGGGGAGCTGTTTTTT. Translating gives CASSLLGGANTGELFF. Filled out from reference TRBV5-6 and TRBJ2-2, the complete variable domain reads DAGVTQSPTHLIKTRGQQVTLRCSPKSGHDTVSWYQQALGQGPQFIFQYYEEEERQRGNFPDRFSGHQFPNYSSELNVNALLLGDSALYLCASSLLGGANTGELFFGEGSRLTVL.